One and the same sample provided the 32 T cell receptor beta chains below, sequenced in a study of cytomegalovirus exposure and HLA in healthy donors. The PCR had 60 Vbeta and 13 Jbeta primers. Sequenced by immunoSEQ multiplex PCR; TCRdb stores in-frame clones only, minus some. The sample comprises 130,000 to 150,000 clones, over 70% of which are singletons, and approximately 6.9% rests with the top ten. The sequenced sample consisted of PBMCs. The source is a woman between 40 and 50 years old in good health and CMV-seropositive.

This clone appeared a single time. The chain links TRBV5-1 to TRBJ2-1, with 10 bases identical to TRBD2. With 5 bases clipped from V and 2 bases from J, the junction kept 7 bases outside the gene matches. Germline CDR1 SGHRS, CDR2 YFSETQ. This CDR3 contains 16 residues. This CDR3 is CASRRWTSGTYNEQFF. The CDR3 DNA reads TGCGCCAGCAGGAGATGGACTAGCGGAACCTACAATGAGCAGTTCTTC.

V is TRBV30 and J is TRBJ2-3, with D perhaps TRBD2 (5 bases). There are 12 residues in the CDR3. Germline V gene data show CDR1 as GTSNPN and CDR2 as SVGIG (reference sequence). Trimming took 0 bases from V and 5 from J, leaving 6 bases between them. The CDR3 loop is CAWSVRGDTQYF. The CDR3, as DNA: TGTGCCTGGAGTGTACGGGGAGATACGCAGTATTTT.

The chain links TRBV30 to TRBJ2-2; 8 nucleotides align to TRBD2. The CDR3 totals 13 residues. The germline V gene has CDR1 GTSNPN and CDR2 SVGIG (reference sequence). After removal of 4 bases from V and 9 bases from J, the junction contained 7 bases not matched to a gene. The CDR3 region has the DNA TGTGCCTGGAAGCTGGCGGGGGGACGGGAGCTGTTTTTT. It is translated as CAWKLAGGRELFF.

This clone was seen only a few times. This rearrangement joins TRBV29-1 to TRBJ1-6; no reliable D call. V dropped 5 bases and J dropped 5 bases, with 13 bases sitting between them. CDR3 size: 14 residues. Germline-derived CDR1 and CDR2 are SQVTM and ANQGSEA. The CDR3 loop is CSVSEGVDNSPLHF. The DNA of the CDR3 is TGCAGCGTTAGTGAGGGAGTCGATAATTCACCCCTCCACTTT.

The sample holds a few counts of this clone. The V and J genes are TRBV5-6 and TRBJ2-3; a weak D match, TRBD1 (6 bases). Per germline, CDR1 SGHDT and CDR2 YYEEEE. Trimming left V 0 bases short and J 2 bases short, with 16 bases between. The CDR3 contains 17 residues. This CDR3 is CASSLVGGPTFTDTQYF. Written as DNA, the CDR3 is TGTGCCAGCAGCTTGGTAGGGGGACCCACATTCACAGATACGCAGTATTTT.

The chain employs TRBV2 and TRBJ2-1; 7 positions agree with TRBD2. V dropped 5 bases and J dropped 3; count of bases not matched to a gene: 4. CDR3 size: 14 residues. Germline V gene data show CDR1 as SNHLY and CDR2 as FYNNEI. CDR3 bases: TGTGCCAGCAGTATGGGGGGGGGCTACAATGAGCAGTTCTTC. Translation gives CASSMGGGYNEQFF.

This chain uses TRBV19 with TRBJ2-3; TRBD2 agrees at 10 bases. Germline V gene sequence: CDR1 LNHDA, CDR2 SQIVND (reference sequence). After removal of 6 bases from V and 2 bases from J, the junction contained 8 bases not matched to a gene. The length of the CDR3 is 16 residues. The CDR3, as DNA: TGTGCCAGTAGGCCACTAGCGGGGAGATCCACAGATACGCAGTATTTT. It is translated as CASRPLAGRSTDTQYF.

Details on this clone: Sequence at one end of the junction differs from germline and may be a read error. This sequence joins TRBV6-6 and TRBJ1-1; D is possibly TRBD1 (6 bases). This CDR3 has 13 amino acids. Looked up from germline, CDR1 is MNHNY and CDR2 is SVGAGI (reference sequence). CDR3: CAGSYSLGARAFF. DNA for the CDR3: TGTGCCGGCAGTTACTCGTTGGGGGCCCGGGCTTTCTTT.

V gene TRBV6-5 combines with J gene TRBJ2-7; TRBD1 matches at 10 bases. Germline lookup yields CDR1 MNHEY and CDR2 SVGAGI. Germline trimming cut 0 bases from V and 6 bases from J; bases unmatched to any gene: 5. The CDR3 runs to 15 residues. The CDR3 sequence: CASSYSAGQGTEQYF. DNA of the CDR3: TGTGCCAGCAGTTACTCAGCGGGACAGGGGACCGAGCAGTACTTC.

This clone came up once. This chain links TRBV7-6 with TRBJ2-3, with D hard to call. There are 16 residues in the CDR3. V lost 4 bases and J 4 bases, leaving 18 bases between the germline ends. Germline CDR1 reads SGHVS; CDR2 reads FNYEAQ. CDR3: CASSSSTALVADTQYF. In nucleotides, the CDR3 is TGTGCCAGCAGCTCCTCGACGGCTCTAGTCGCAGATACGCAGTATTTT.

This clone came up a few times. V usage is TRBV7-9 and J usage is TRBJ1-4; no reliable D call. This CDR3 has 15 amino acids. Germline V gene lookup returns CDR1 SEHNR and CDR2 FQNEAQ (reference sequence). The V gene lost 1 base and the J gene lost 0 bases, with 6 bases spanning the gap. The CDR3 protein is CASSLGSATNEKLFF. The CDR3, as DNA: TGTGCCAGCAGCTTAGGCAGTGCAACTAATGAAAAACTGTTTTTT.

V and J are TRBV7-3 and TRBJ2-2; TRBD2 agrees at 8 bases. Trimming removed 0 bases from V and 4 bases from J; junction bases left unmatched: 13. The germline gives CDR1 SGHTA, CDR2 FQGTGA. This CDR3 is 19 amino acids long. For the CDR3, the DNA is TGTGCCAGCAGCTTAACGACGGCGGGGGGCCTCGGGGGCACCGGGGAGCTGTTTTTT. It translates to CASSLTTAGGLGGTGELFF. Full variable domain (remainder filled in from reference TRBV7-3 and TRBJ2-2): GAGVSQTPSNKVTEKGKYVELRCDPISGHTALYWYRQSLGQGPEFLIYFQGTGAADDSGLPNDRFFAVRPEGSVSTLKIQRTERGDSAVYLCASSLTTAGGLGGTGELFFGEGSRLTVL.

The chain joins TRBV29-1 to TRBJ2-2; D is ambiguous. V lost 1 base and J 0 bases, leaving 6 bases between the germline ends. CDR3 size: 14 residues. Germline V lookup: CDR1 SQVTM, CDR2 ANQGSEA. The DNA for the CDR3 is TGCAGCGTTGAAGGACATACGAACACCGGGGAGCTGTTTTTT. Amino acids: CSVEGHTNTGELFF.

CDR3 coding DNA: TGTGCCAGCTCACGTCTCAGGACAGATATATCCTACGAGCAGTACTTC. As protein: CASSRLRTDISYEQYF. V gene TRBV18 combines with J gene TRBJ2-7; a weak D match, TRBD1 (6 bases). Trimming pared 4 bases from V and 1 base from J, leaving 17 bases between. There are 16 residues in the CDR3. Per germline, CDR1 KGHSH and CDR2 LQKENI.

Worth noting for this clone: This sample also contains other DNA sequences that code for the same CDR3. The rearrangement uses TRBV5-4 and TRBJ1-3; no clear D gene. The germline V and J ends were trimmed by 0 bases and 8 bases, with 9 bases remaining between them. Germline V CDR1 and CDR2: SGHNT, YYREEE (reference sequence). The CDR3 contains 13 residues. DNA for the CDR3: TGTGCCAGCAGCTTGGCGGGGAAAGACACCATATATTTT. The encoded protein is CASSLAGKDTIYF.

The chain employs TRBV5-4 and TRBJ1-4; 7 bases agree with TRBD1. Germline CDR1 reads SGHNT; CDR2 reads YYREEE (reference sequence). The CDR3 totals 14 residues. V lost 0 bases to trimming and J lost 6 bases; unmatched junction nucleotides: 2. The CDR3: CASSLGDRDEKLFF. CDR3 sequence (DNA): TGTGCCAGCAGCTTGGGTGACAGGGATGAAAAACTGTTTTTT.

In nucleotides, the CDR3 is TGTGCCAGCAGTTCCTACAGGGGGCGTGATTACGAGCAGTACTTC. It codes for CASSSYRGRDYEQYF. This chain joins TRBV27 and TRBJ2-7; TRBD1 agrees at 9 bases. Looked up from germline, CDR1 is MNHEY and CDR2 is SMNVEV (reference sequence). V shed 4 bases and J 4 bases; nucleotides not matched to a gene: 8. The length of the CDR3 is 15 residues.

The rearrangement links TRBV28 to TRBJ2-2; 11 bases match TRBD2. CDR3 length: 16 amino acids. Germline CDR1 and CDR2: MDHEN and SYDVKM. The V gene end was trimmed by 1 base and the J gene end by 6 bases; junction bases not matched to a gene: 4. CDR3 region: CASSLYASGGPGELFF. CDR3 bases: TGTGCCAGCAGTTTATACGCTAGCGGGGGGCCCGGGGAGCTGTTTTTT.

The rearrangement links TRBV27 to TRBJ2-5; TRBD2 matches 8 bases. The V and J ends lost 2 bases and 1 base, in that order; junction bases with no gene match: 12. CDR1 and CDR2 from the germline V gene are MNHEY and SMNVEV (reference sequence). This CDR3 has 18 residues. CDR3 coding DNA: TGTGCCAGCAGTTTAAACGGGATACTAGCGGAGACCCAAGAGACCCAGTACTTC. This codes for CASSLNGILAETQETQYF.

The chain employs TRBV7-2 and TRBJ2-7; no reliable D call. The V end lost 1 base, the J end lost 2 bases, and 12 bases lay between the germline ends. There are 15 residues in the CDR3. Germline CDR1 reads SGHTA; CDR2 reads FQGNSA. CDR3 DNA: TGTGCCAGCAGCTTAGTTTACGGGTCAACCTACGAGCAGTACTTC. It specifies CASSLVYGSTYEQYF.

This sequence joins TRBV18 and TRBJ2-7, with TRBD1 identical over 8 bases. V gave up 5 bases and J gave up 3 bases; unmatched junction bases: 9. This CDR3 has 15 amino acids. Germline V gives CDR1 KGHSH, CDR2 LQKENI. The CDR3 bases are TGTGCCAGCTCAGTCGGACAGGGCTCTAGCTACGAGCAGTACTTC. Translating it yields CASSVGQGSSYEQYF.

This clone has a handful of counts. The chain recombines TRBV2 with TRBJ2-7, with D possibly TRBD1 on 5 matching bases. Germline CDR1 is SNHLY and CDR2 is FYNNEI. This CDR3 contains 13 residues. Between the trimmed V and J ends, which lost 7 bases and 1 base, there was a span of 11 bases. The CDR3 sequence: CASIHRSSYEQYF. The DNA of the CDR3 is TGTGCCAGCATTCACAGGTCTTCCTACGAGCAGTACTTC.

Notes on this clone: Additional DNA sequences in this sample encode the identical CDR3. V usage is TRBV5-1 and J usage is TRBJ2-3; no reliable D call. V dropped 0 bases and J dropped 0 bases, with 8 bases sitting between them. The CDR3 is 15 amino acids. In germline, CDR1 is SGHRS, CDR2 YFSETQ. In DNA, the CDR3 is TGCGCCAGCAGCTTGGGAGATTCTAGCACAGATACGCAGTATTTT. Translating gives CASSLGDSSTDTQYF.

The CDR3 DNA sequence: TGCGCCAGCAGCCAGGGACTAGCGGGGGACGAAACGCAGTATTTT. It translates to CASSQGLAGDETQYF. V and J are TRBV5-1 and TRBJ2-3, with 14 bases fitting TRBD2. Germline lookup yields CDR1 SGHRS and CDR2 YFSETQ. The CDR3 has 15 residues. V dropped 4 bases and J dropped 9; count of bases not matched to a gene: 7.

This clone appeared a single time. The CDR3 is CASRARDGELFF. DNA for the CDR3: TGTGCCAGCAGGGCCAGGGACGGGGAGCTGTTTTTT. The chain joins TRBV11-3 to TRBJ2-2; D perhaps matches TRBD1 (5 bases). Germline CDR1 and CDR2: SGHNT and YENEEA. The CDR3 is 12 residues long. Trimming cost V 6 bases and J 7 bases, with 9 bases left between them.

The chain employs TRBV19 and TRBJ2-5, with D unresolved. Germline assignment: CDR1 LNHDA and CDR2 SQIVND (reference sequence). The CDR3 is 13 residues long. Trimming removed 4 bases from V and 4 bases from J, with 10 bases in between. Written as DNA, the CDR3 is TGTGCCAGTAGTACCCACCGCGGAGAGACCCAGTACTTC. Its translation is CASSTHRGETQYF.

The chain couples TRBV9 to TRBJ1-1; TRBD1 matches 9 bases. This CDR3 has 15 amino acids. Germline trimming cut 4 bases from V and 5 bases from J; bases unmatched to any gene: 9. Germline assignment: CDR1 SGDLS and CDR2 YYNGEE. The CDR3 is CASSKSQGARTEAFF. CDR3 in DNA: TGTGCCAGCAGCAAGTCACAGGGGGCTCGGACTGAAGCTTTCTTT.

This chain connects TRBV15 to TRBJ2-3; no firm D call. CDR3 length: 12 amino acids. Germline-derived CDR1 and CDR2 are LNHNV and YYDKDF (reference sequence). V was pared by 0 bases and J by 12 bases, with 10 bases between. The CDR3 here is CATSRDRVVQYF. CDR3 nucleotide sequence: TGTGCCACCAGCAGAGATCGGGTTGTACAGTATTTT.

This clone was seen a single time. The rearrangement uses TRBV19 and TRBJ1-4; 7 nucleotides align to TRBD1. CDR3 length: 15 residues. Germline V CDR1 and CDR2: LNHDA, SQIVND (reference sequence). V shed 7 bases and J 3 bases; nucleotides not matched to a gene: 8. The CDR3 sequence is CASTYPGQPNEKLFF. The CDR3 DNA follows: TGTGCCAGTACTTATCCGGGACAGCCTAATGAAAAACTGTTTTTT.

The genes are TRBV5-1 and TRBJ1-2; D is ambiguous. This CDR3 comprises 15 residues. V lost 4 bases, J lost 8 bases, and 21 bases lay in between. The germline V gene encodes CDR1 SGHRS and CDR2 YFSETQ. For the CDR3, the DNA is TGCGCCAGCAGCAAGGACGGAGGCCCTATCCACGGCTACACCTTC. Its protein is CASSKDGGPIHGYTF.

V is TRBV7-6 and J is TRBJ1-3; perhaps TRBD1 as D (6 bases). The germline gives CDR1 SGHVS, CDR2 FNYEAQ. V was pared by 0 bases and J by 2 bases, with 11 bases between. The CDR3 length is 16 residues. The CDR3 sequence: CASSLAQAGAGNTIYF. CDR3 bases: TGTGCCAGCAGCTTAGCGCAGGCAGGGGCTGGAAACACCATATATTTT.

A note on this clone: The same CDR3 is also encoded by other DNA sequences in this sample. V and J are TRBV5-1 and TRBJ2-3; 11 nucleotides match TRBD2. CDR1 SGHRS and CDR2 YFSETQ come from the germline V gene. The V gene end was trimmed by 2 bases and the J gene end by 4 bases; junction bases not matched to a gene: 3. The CDR3 totals 15 residues. CDR3 loop: CASSLGLAGADTQYF. CDR3 coding DNA: TGCGCCAGCAGCTTAGGACTAGCGGGCGCAGATACGCAGTATTTT.